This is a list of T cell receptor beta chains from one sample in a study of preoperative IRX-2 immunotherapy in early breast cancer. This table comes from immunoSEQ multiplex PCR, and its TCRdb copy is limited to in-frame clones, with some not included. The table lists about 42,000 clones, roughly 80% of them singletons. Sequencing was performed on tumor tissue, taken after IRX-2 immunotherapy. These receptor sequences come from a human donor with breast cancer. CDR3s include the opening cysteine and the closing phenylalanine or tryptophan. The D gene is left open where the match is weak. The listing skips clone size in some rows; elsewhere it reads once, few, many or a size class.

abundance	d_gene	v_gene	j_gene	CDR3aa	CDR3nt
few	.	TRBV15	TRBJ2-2	CATTHNRDRNTGELFF	TGTGCCACCACCCACAACAGGGATCGTAACACCGGGGAGCTGTTTTTT
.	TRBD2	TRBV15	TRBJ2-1	CATSRPFTVVAGGNEQFF	TGTGCCACCAGCAGGCCCTTCACGGTGGTAGCGGGAGGCAATGAGCAGTTCTTC
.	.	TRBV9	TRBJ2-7	CASSLGVGVYEQYF	TGTGCCAGCAGTTTAGGGGTGGGGGTCTACGAGCAGTACTTC
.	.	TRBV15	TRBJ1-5	CATRAVGLDNQPQHF	TGTGCCACCAGGGCGGTAGGGTTGGACAATCAGCCCCAGCATTTT
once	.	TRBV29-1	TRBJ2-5	CSVGQGPIETQYF	TGCAGCGTTGGTCAGGGGCCGATAGAGACCCAGTACTTC
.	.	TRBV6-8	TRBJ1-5	CASSYLGGGNQPQHF	TGTGCCAGCAGTTACTTAGGAGGTGGCAATCAGCCCCAGCATTTT
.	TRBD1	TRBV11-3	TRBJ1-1	CASSFTGEGTEAFF	TGTGCCAGCAGCTTCACAGGGGAGGGAACTGAAGCTTTCTTT
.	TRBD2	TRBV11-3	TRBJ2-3	CASSSDPTSGGDTQYF	TGTGCCAGCAGCTCAGACCCCACTAGCGGGGGGGATACGCAGTATTTT
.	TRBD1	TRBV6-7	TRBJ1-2	CASSVDRAPYGYTF	TGTGCCAGCAGTGTGGACAGGGCGCCCTATGGCTACACCTTC
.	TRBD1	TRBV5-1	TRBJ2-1	CASSHNTGPGTGRNNEQFF	TGCGCCAGCAGCCATAACACAGGTCCCGGGACAGGGCGTAACAATGAGCAGTTCTTC
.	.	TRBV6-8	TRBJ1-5	CAITRQASNQPQHF	TGTGCCATTACCCGACAGGCGAGCAATCAGCCCCAGCATTTT
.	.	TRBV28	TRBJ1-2	CASSLQNSYGYTF	TGTGCCAGCAGTTTACAGAACTCCTATGGCTACACCTTC
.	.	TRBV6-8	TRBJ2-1	CARVAGGGNEQFF	TGTGCCCGGGTGGCAGGGGGAGGGAATGAGCAGTTCTTC
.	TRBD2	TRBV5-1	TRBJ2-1	CASSRVDGGAGNEQFF	TGCGCCAGCAGCCGGGTAGACGGGGGGGCCGGGAATGAGCAGTTCTTC
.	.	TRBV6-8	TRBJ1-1	CASTLVGKLAEAFF	TGTGCCAGCACTTTAGTAGGGAAGCTCGCTGAAGCTTTCTTT
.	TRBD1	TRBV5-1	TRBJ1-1	CASSLEGQGPNEAFF	TGCGCCAGCAGCTTGGAGGGACAGGGGCCTAATGAAGCTTTCTTT
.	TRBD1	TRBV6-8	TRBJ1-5	CASSPQGGNYQPQHF	TGTGCCAGCAGCCCACAGGGGGGGAACTATCAGCCCCAGCATTTT
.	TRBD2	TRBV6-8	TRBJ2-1	CASSYRTSGIYNEQFF	TGTGCCAGCAGTTACAGGACTAGCGGGATCTACAATGAGCAGTTCTTC
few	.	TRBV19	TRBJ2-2	CAIERSWNTGELFF	TGTGCCATCGAGCGGAGTTGGAACACCGGGGAGCTGTTTTTT
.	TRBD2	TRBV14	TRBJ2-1	CASSQPTSGRALAYNEQFF	TGTGCCAGCAGCCAACCTACTAGCGGGAGGGCCCTCGCCTACAATGAGCAGTTCTTC
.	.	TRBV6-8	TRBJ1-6	CARSDNHNSPLHF	TGTGCCAGGAGTGACAACCATAATTCACCCCTCCACTTT
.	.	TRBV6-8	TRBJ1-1	CASTPSQNTEAFF	TGTGCCAGCACTCCCAGCCAGAACACTGAAGCTTTCTTT